These 28 T cell receptor beta chains share one sample of origin, sequenced in a study of identical twins. Using its own MiXCR run on the 5' RACE reads, TCRdb lists one record per CDR3 protein. The table records 1,800,000 or so distinct CDR3 sequences, roughly 35% of them present only once. Sequencing was performed on cord blood. All receptors derive from a newborn girl in good health.

Concerning this clonotype: A read error may produce the germline difference seen at one junction end. The CDR3 loop is CASSLGLPTYNGQFF. CDR3 nucleotides: TGTGCCAGCAGCTTGGGACTACCCACCTACAATGGGCAGTTCTTC. This chain joins TRBV5-8 and TRBJ2-1, with a possible D match to TRBD2 (5 bases). From germline, CDR1 is SGHTS and CDR2 YDEGEE. The CDR3 spans 15 residues.

There are a few counts of this clonotype. This chain connects TRBV13 to TRBJ2-7; TRBD1 might be the D (5 bases). CDR1 PRHDT and CDR2 FYEKMQ come from the germline V gene (reference sequence). Deletions cut 5 bases from V and 5 bases from J, with 10 bases between. The CDR3 totals 12 residues. The CDR3: CASSPQVNEQYF. CDR3 DNA sequence: TGTGCCAGCAGCCCACAGGTCAACGAGCAGTACTTC.

The V gene is TRBV2, the J gene TRBJ2-1; 11 bases match TRBD2. With the DNA end fitting TRBJ2-7 better, the J assignment may be wrong. CDR3 length: 15 residues. Germline V gives CDR1 SNHLY, CDR2 FYNNEI. The CDR3 DNA reads as TGTGCCAGCTCGGGACTAGCGGCGCTATACAATGAGCAGTACTTC. Protein sequence: CASSGLAALYNEQYF.

The V gene is TRBV7-8, the J gene TRBJ1-5, with 10 bases that match TRBD1. Trimming at V came to 2 bases and at J to 5 bases, leaving 9 bases not matched to a gene. This CDR3 spans 17 amino acids. Germline V lookup: CDR1 SGHVS, CDR2 FQNEAQ. CDR3 sequence reads: CASSLMDRGTYYQPQHF. CDR3 sequence (DNA): TGTGCCAGCAGCTTAATGGACAGGGGGACGTATTATCAGCCCCAGCATTTT. Variable domain in full (rest from reference TRBV7-8 and TRBJ1-5): GAGVSQSPRYKVAKRGQDVALRCDPISGHVSLFWYQQALGQGPEFLTYFQNEAQLDKSGLPSDRFFAERPEGSVSTLKIQRTQQEDSAVYLCASSLMDRGTYYQPQHFGDGTRLSIL.

This chain connects TRBV27 to TRBJ1-5, with D possibly TRBD1 on 6 matching bases. V was shortened by 6 bases and J by 4 bases, with 16 bases between the two germline ends. CDR3 length: 15 amino acids. Germline CDR1 MNHEY, CDR2 SMNVEV (reference sequence). As DNA, the CDR3 is TGTGCCAGCAGACAGGGCCTTGGGGTAAATCAGCCCCAGCATTTT. Its translation: CASRQGLGVNQPQHF.

The V and J genes are TRBV27 and TRBJ2-1; 9 nucleotides agree with TRBD1. The CDR3 totals 17 residues. J lost 4 bases, V lost 5 bases, and 12 bases had no gene match. Germline V gene lookup returns CDR1 MNHEY and CDR2 SMNVEV (reference sequence). This chain's CDR3 is CASSLGTGPRAYNEQFF. CDR3 nucleotide sequence: TGTGCCAGCAGTCTCGGGACAGGGCCTAGGGCATACAATGAGCAGTTCTTC.

The table lists this clonotype with many counts. The chain is built from TRBV12-3 or TRBV12-4 and TRBJ2-5; D is ambiguous. The CDR3 totals 14 residues. Trimming stripped 4 bases from V and 0 bases from J, with 9 bases between. CDR3 amino acids: CASSSGPYQETQYF. The CDR3 DNA reads as TGTGCCAGCAGTTCCGGGCCGTACCAAGAGACCCAGTACTTC.

The chain uses TRBV3-1 and TRBJ2-7; 12 positions match TRBD2. The CDR3 covers 17 residues. The germline V gene has CDR1 LGHDT and CDR2 YNNKEL (reference sequence). The ends lost 4 bases at V and 1 base at J; junction bases unmatched: 8. CDR3 DNA sequence: TGTGCCAGCAGCCTCAAACCGGGACTAGCGGGTTCCTACGAGCAGTACTTC. Protein: CASSLKPGLAGSYEQYF.

This clonotype was detected many times. The chain has TRBV4-2 and TRBJ2-1; a possible D gene is TRBD2 (6 bases). The V gene's germline CDR1 is LGHNA and CDR2 YNFKEQ. This CDR3 comprises 14 residues. Trimming took off 0 bases at V and 8 bases at J, with 11 bases between the two ends. The CDR3 region is CASSQDAAGDEQFF. The CDR3, as DNA: TGTGCCAGCAGCCAAGATGCAGCGGGCGATGAGCAGTTCTTC.

This chain links TRBV7-2 with TRBJ1-1; D unresolved. The CDR3 loop spans 15 amino acids. In germline, CDR1 is SGHTA, CDR2 FQGNSA. With 5 bases removed from V and 1 base from J, the gap between germline ends came to 14 bases. The CDR3, as DNA: TGTGCCAGCAGCCCCCGGGGAGGGAGGAACACTGAAGCTTTCTTT. This gives the protein CASSPRGGRNTEAFF.

CDR3 DNA sequence: TGTGCCAGCAGCGACAGGGGAACTCAGCCCCAGCATTTT. Amino acid sequence: CASSDRGTQPQHF. V usage is TRBV25-1 and J usage is TRBJ1-5; 8 bases match TRBD1. Per germline, CDR1 MGHDK and CDR2 SYGVNS. The CDR3 length is 13 residues. V dropped 6 bases and J dropped 6; count of bases not matched to a gene: 4.

The chain uses TRBV12-3 or TRBV12-4 and TRBJ2-7, with D possibly being TRBD1 (5 bases). V lost 5 bases, J lost 3 bases, and 17 bases lay in between. This CDR3 has 15 amino acids. The chain's CDR3 is CASSLQGPYSYEQYF. The DNA for the CDR3 is TGTGCCAGCAGTCTCCAGGGCCCTTATAGCTACGAGCAGTACTTC.

The chain recombines TRBV5-1 with TRBJ1-1; no reliable D call. Per germline, CDR1 SGHRS and CDR2 YFSETQ. The CDR3 sequence is 14 residues long. Trimming removed 0 bases from V and 3 bases from J, with 9 bases in between. The CDR3, as DNA: TGCGCCAGCAGCTTGGTGAATGGTGACACTGAAGCTTTCTTT. Its protein product is CASSLVNGDTEAFF.

This clonotype has a single count. At one end the junction does not follow the germline gene, possibly because of a read error. This chain uses TRBV4-2 with TRBJ2-1; tentatively, D is TRBD1 or TRBD2 (5 bases each). This CDR3 spans 14 amino acids. CDR1 and CDR2 (germline): LGHNA, YNFKEQ. As DNA, the CDR3 is TGTGCCAGCAGCCAGTCCACTAGGGGCAATGAGCGGTTCTTC. This encodes CASSQSTRGNERFF.

This CDR3 reads CASSETVAFTDTQYF. The CDR3 nucleotides are TGTGCCAGCTCCGAGACCGTGGCCTTCACAGATACGCAGTATTTT. V is TRBV9 and J is TRBJ2-3; D remains ambiguous. Trimming took 7 bases from V and 2 from J, leaving 17 bases between them. Germline-derived CDR1 and CDR2 are SGDLS and YYNGEE. This CDR3 is built from 15 residues.

This clonotype appeared many times. This may be a read error: a much more frequent sequence differs by one nucleotide. The chain employs TRBV29-1 and TRBJ2-7, with 9 bases that match TRBD1. Germline V CDR1 and CDR2: SQVTM, ANQGSEA. The CDR3 has 12 residues. The V segment lost 4 bases and the J segment 2 bases; nucleotides outside the gene matches: 0. The DNA of the CDR3 is TGCAGCGTTGGGACAGGGGCCTACGAGCAGTACTTC. It specifies CSVGTGAYEQYF.

Turning to this clonotype: The junction departs from the called germline gene at one end, perhaps through a read error. The chain combines TRBV29-1 with TRBJ2-1; TRBD2 aligns across 11 bases. Per germline, CDR1 SQVTM and CDR2 ANQGSEA. The CDR3 consists of 15 residues. The CDR3 nucleotides are TGCAGCGTTGTGGGTAGCGGGGGGGCTCTAGATGAGCAGGTCTTC. It translates to CSVVGSGGALDEQVF.

This chain links TRBV25-1 with TRBJ2-5, with D unclear. The CDR3 totals 12 residues. The V end was cut by 4 bases, the J end by 3 bases, with 6 bases between. CDR1 and CDR2 from the germline V gene are MGHDK and SYGVNS. This CDR3 reads CASSGVKETQYF. The CDR3 DNA sequence: TGTGCCAGCAGTGGTGTCAAAGAGACCCAGTACTTC.

This clonotype came up a few times. The chain employs TRBV24-1 and TRBJ2-3, with 8 nucleotides matching TRBD1. There are 15 residues in the CDR3. The germline V gene encodes CDR1 KGHDR and CDR2 SFDVKD. Trimming took 6 bases from V and 1 from J; bases not matched to a gene: 5. CDR3 sequence: CATSLPGQGTDTQYF. In nucleotides, the CDR3 is TGTGCCACCAGTCTGCCGGGACAGGGCACAGATACGCAGTATTTT.

In nucleotides, the CDR3 is TGTGCCAGCAGCGCAACGGGGTTTGACCTGCATTTT. It codes for CASSATGFDLHF. The chain has TRBV7-9 and TRBJ1-5; D is unresolved. CDR1 is SEHNR, CDR2 FQNEAQ, per germline (reference sequence). The V end lost 5 bases, the J end lost 15 bases, and 17 bases lay between the germline ends. The CDR3 consists of 12 residues.

The CDR3 region has the DNA TGTGCCAGCAGCCAACCAAGAGGACTAAACTACAATGAGCAGTTCTTC. Its translation is CASSQPRGLNYNEQFF. The chain carries TRBV4-2 and TRBJ2-1; possible D gene TRBD2, 6 bases. The CDR3 runs 16 residues. Per germline, CDR1 LGHNA and CDR2 YNFKEQ. The V end lost 2 bases, the J end lost 3 bases, and 14 bases lay between the germline ends.

This clonotype was counted a few times. The chain has TRBV10-3 and TRBJ2-1; no definite D call. CDR1 is ENHRY and CDR2 is SYGVKD in the germline V gene. Trimming pared 7 bases from V and 9 bases from J, leaving 16 bases between. The CDR3 sequence is 13 residues long. The CDR3 is CAINPDVLGEQFF. CDR3 nucleotides: TGTGCCATCAACCCGGACGTGTTGGGTGAGCAGTTCTTC.

This chain connects TRBV25-1 to TRBJ2-7, with TRBD1 identical over 9 bases. The V gene end was trimmed by 3 bases and the J gene end by 4 bases; junction bases not matched to a gene: 7. This CDR3 comprises 15 residues. Germline assignment: CDR1 MGHDK and CDR2 SYGVNS. CDR3 bases: TGTGCCAGCAGTGACCCGGGACAGGGATTTTACGAGCAGTACTTC. Its protein product is CASSDPGQGFYEQYF.

The chain has TRBV6-6 and TRBJ2-2; TRBD2 matches 15 bases. V lost 6 bases to trimming and J lost 7 bases; unmatched junction nucleotides: 9. This CDR3 is built from 17 residues. The germline V gene has CDR1 MNHNY and CDR2 SVGAGI (reference sequence). CDR3 protein: CASSPGTSGGPGGELFF. The DNA for the CDR3 is TGTGCCAGCAGCCCCGGGACTAGCGGGGGGCCTGGCGGGGAGCTGTTTTTT.

This chain uses TRBV7-2 with TRBJ2-5; no clear D gene. The CDR3 extends over 15 amino acids. Between the trimmed V and J ends, which lost 0 bases and 4 bases, there was a span of 12 bases. The germline V gene encodes CDR1 SGHTA and CDR2 FQGNSA. The CDR3, as DNA: TGTGCCAGCAGCTTAGCCCTAACCGCCACAGAGACCCAGTACTTC. It is translated as CASSLALTATETQYF. Supplemented by reference TRBV7-2 and TRBJ2-5, the full variable domain reads GAGVSQSPSNKVTEKGKDVELRCDPISGHTALYWYRQSLGQGLEFLIYFQGNSAPDKSGLPSDRFSAERTGGSVSTLTIQRTQQEDSAVYLCASSLALTATETQYFGPGTRLLVL.

This chain uses TRBV2 with TRBJ1-1; tentatively, D is TRBD1 (5 bases). The CDR3 sequence is 14 residues long. Per germline, CDR1 SNHLY and CDR2 FYNNEI. V lost 10 bases, J lost 0 bases, and 15 bases lay in between. The CDR3 coding sequence is TGTGCCAAATTTCCAGGGACCATGAACACTGAAGCTTTCTTT. Translated, it gives CAKFPGTMNTEAFF.

This chain joins TRBV20-1 and TRBJ2-4; D gene unclear. The J call is in doubt because the DNA end fits TRBJ2-5 better. From germline, CDR1 is DFQATT and CDR2 SNEGSKA (reference sequence). The length of the CDR3 is 12 residues. In DNA form, the CDR3 reads TGCAGTGCTAGAGAGTGGCAAGAGACCCAGTACTTC. It encodes CSAREWQETQYF.

This clonotype has more than one count but fewer than ten. The chain links TRBV27 to TRBJ2-5; D is tentatively TRBD1 or TRBD2 (5 bases each). Germline values: CDR1 MNHEY, CDR2 SMNVEV (reference sequence). With 0 bases removed from V and 0 bases from J, the gap between germline ends came to 11 bases. The CDR3 is 16 amino acids. CDR3 nucleotides: TGTGCCAGCAGTTTATCGTTCGGGGCCTACCAAGAGACCCAGTACTTC. Amino acids: CASSLSFGAYQETQYF.